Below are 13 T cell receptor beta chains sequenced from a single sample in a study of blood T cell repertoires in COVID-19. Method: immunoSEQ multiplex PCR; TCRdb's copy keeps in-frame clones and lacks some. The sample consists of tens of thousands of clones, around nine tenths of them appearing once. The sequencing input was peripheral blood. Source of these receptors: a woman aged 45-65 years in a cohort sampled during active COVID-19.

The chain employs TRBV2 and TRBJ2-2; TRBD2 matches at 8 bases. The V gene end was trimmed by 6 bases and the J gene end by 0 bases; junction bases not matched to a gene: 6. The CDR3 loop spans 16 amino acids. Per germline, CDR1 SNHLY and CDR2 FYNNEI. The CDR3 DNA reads TGTGCCAGCAGACCACCGGGACTAGCGAACACCGGGGAGCTGTTTTTT. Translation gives CASRPPGLANTGELFF.

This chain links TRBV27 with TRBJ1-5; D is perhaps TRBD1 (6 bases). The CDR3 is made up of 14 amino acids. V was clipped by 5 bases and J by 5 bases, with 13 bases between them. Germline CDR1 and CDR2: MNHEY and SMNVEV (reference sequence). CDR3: CASSPWTDYQPQHF. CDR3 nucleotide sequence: TGTGCCAGCAGTCCATGGACAGATTATCAGCCCCAGCATTTT.

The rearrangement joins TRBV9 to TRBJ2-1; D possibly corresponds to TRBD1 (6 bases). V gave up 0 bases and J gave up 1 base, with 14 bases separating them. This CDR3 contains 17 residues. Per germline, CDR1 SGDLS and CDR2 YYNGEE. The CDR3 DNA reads TGTGCCAGCAGCGTAGGCAGGGGATACGGGTCCTACAATGAGCAGTTCTTC. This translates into CASSVGRGYGSYNEQFF.

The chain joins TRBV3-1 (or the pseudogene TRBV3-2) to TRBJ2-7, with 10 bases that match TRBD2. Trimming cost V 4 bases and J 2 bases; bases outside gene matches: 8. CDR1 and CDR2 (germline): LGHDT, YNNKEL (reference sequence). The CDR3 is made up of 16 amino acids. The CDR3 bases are TGTGCCAGCAGCCCAAGCGTAGCGGGGGGAACCTACGAGCAGTACTTC. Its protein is CASSPSVAGGTYEQYF.

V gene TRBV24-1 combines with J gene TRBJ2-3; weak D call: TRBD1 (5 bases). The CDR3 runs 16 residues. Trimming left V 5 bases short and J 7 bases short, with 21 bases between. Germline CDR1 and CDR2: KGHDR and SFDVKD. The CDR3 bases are TGTGCCACCAGTGCCGGTTCCAAGCAGGGATTGAATACGCAGTATTTT. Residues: CATSAGSKQGLNTQYF.

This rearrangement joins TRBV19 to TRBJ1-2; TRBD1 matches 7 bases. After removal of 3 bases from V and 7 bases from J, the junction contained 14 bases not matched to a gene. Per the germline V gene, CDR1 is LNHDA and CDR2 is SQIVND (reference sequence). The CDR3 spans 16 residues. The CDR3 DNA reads TGTGCCAGTAGTATGGCCCCGACAGGGAGGCGAGGTGGCTACACCTTC. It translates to CASSMAPTGRRGGYTF.

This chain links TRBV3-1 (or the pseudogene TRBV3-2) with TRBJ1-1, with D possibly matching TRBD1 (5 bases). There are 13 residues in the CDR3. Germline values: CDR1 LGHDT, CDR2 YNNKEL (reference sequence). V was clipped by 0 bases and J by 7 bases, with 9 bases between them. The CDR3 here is CASSQDRVSEAFF. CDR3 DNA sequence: TGTGCCAGCAGCCAAGACAGGGTGAGTGAAGCTTTCTTT.

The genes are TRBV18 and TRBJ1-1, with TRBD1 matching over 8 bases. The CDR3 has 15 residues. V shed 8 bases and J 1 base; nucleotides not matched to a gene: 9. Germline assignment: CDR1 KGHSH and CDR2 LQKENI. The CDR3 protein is CASREQGASNTEAFF. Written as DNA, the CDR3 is TGTGCCAGCCGAGAGCAGGGGGCCTCGAACACTGAAGCTTTCTTT.

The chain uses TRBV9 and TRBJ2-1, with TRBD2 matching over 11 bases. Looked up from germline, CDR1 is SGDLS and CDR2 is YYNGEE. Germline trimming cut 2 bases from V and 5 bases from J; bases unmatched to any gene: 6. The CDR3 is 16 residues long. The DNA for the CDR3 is TGTGCCAGCAGCGTCTCTAGCGGGAGGCCGAACAATGAGCAGTTCTTC. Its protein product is CASSVSSGRPNNEQFF.

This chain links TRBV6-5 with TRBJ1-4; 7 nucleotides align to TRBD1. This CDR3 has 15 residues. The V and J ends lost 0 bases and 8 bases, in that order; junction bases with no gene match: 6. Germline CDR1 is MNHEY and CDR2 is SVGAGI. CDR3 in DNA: TGTGCCAGCAGTTACTCGGGACAGACCTACGAAAAACTGTTTTTT. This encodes CASSYSGQTYEKLFF.

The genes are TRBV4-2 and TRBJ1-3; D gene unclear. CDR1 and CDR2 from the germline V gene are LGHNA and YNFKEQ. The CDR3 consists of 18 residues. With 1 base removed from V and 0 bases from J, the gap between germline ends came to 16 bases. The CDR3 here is CASSQGRSRPTSGNTIYF. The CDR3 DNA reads TGTGCCAGCAGCCAAGGACGATCCAGGCCGACCTCTGGAAACACCATATATTTT.

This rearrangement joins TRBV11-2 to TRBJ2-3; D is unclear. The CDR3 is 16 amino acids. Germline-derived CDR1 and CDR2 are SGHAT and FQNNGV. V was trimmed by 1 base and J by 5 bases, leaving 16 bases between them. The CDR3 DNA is TGTGCCAGCAGCTTAGTGGGCCCGGCTTTAATAGATACGCAGTATTTT. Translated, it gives CASSLVGPALIDTQYF.

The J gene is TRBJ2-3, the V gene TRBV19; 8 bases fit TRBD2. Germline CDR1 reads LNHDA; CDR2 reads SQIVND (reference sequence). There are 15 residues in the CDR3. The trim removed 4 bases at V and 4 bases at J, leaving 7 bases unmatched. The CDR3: CASSRSGSSADTQYF. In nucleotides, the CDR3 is TGTGCCAGTAGTAGGAGCGGGAGTTCGGCAGATACGCAGTATTTT.